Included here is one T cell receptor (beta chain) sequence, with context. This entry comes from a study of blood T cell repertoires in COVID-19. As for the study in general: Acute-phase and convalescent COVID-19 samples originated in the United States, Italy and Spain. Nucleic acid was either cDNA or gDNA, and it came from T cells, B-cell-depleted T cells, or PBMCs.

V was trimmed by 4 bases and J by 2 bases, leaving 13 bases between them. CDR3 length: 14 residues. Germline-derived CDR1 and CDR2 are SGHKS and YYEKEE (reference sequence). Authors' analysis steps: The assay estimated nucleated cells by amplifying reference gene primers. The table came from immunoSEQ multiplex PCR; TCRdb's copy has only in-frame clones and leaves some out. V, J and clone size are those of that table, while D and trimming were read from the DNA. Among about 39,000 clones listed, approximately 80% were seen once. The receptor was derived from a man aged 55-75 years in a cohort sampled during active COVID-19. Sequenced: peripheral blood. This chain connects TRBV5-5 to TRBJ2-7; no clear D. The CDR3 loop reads CASSPGVSAYEQYF. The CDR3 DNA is TGTGCCAGCAGCCCGGGTGTCAGTGCCTACGAGCAGTACTTC.